The present T cell receptor beta chain was sequenced within a study of graft-versus-host responses after intestinal transplantation. Processing was applied to graft tissue in order to liberate intraepithelial and lamina propria lymphocytes. Germline lookup yields CDR1 SNHLY and CDR2 FYNNEI. This CDR3 is 14 amino acids long. Trimming pared 8 bases from V and 2 bases from J, leaving 14 bases between. Data came from immunoSEQ multiplex PCR; TCRdb stores just in-frame clones and leaves some out. The table lists approximately 15,000 clones, 80% of them singletons. Here the sequenced sample was ileum tissue, taken 95 to 110 days after intestinal transplant. This clonotype originated in a human patient who received an intestinal transplant, so some T cells may come from the graft donor. The chain combines TRBV2 with TRBJ2-3; no reliable D call. The CDR3 reads CASSADIHTDTQYF. The CDR3 DNA sequence: TGTGCCAGCTCGGCTGATATTCACACAGATACGCAGTATTTT.